This T cell receptor beta chain was observed in a study of OX40 agonist ivuxolimab in advanced cancers. Across the whole study: The dose of intravenous ivuxolimab that patients received every 2 weeks ranged from 0.01 to 10 mg/kg. Study results and limitations: Both blood CD4+ and CD8+ T cells showed clonal growth by week 6 at 0.1 to 3.0 mg/kg.

V was cut by 3 bases and J by 3 bases, with 17 bases left in between. CDR1 is SQVTM and CDR2 is ANQGSEA in the germline V gene. The CDR3 has 15 residues. Here immunoSEQ multiplex PCR was the method, and the copy in TCRdb shows in-frame clones only, minus some. The table records some 70,000 clones, roughly 80% of them present only once. It was autoimmune disease history or systemic immunosuppression that excluded patients. As for this clone: Its matching antigen is unknown.

This chain joins TRBV29-1 and TRBJ2-5; D may be TRBD2 (6 bases). The TCR originated in an adult with an advanced solid tumor such as melanoma, head and neck, liver or kidney cancer. Here the sequenced sample was CD4+ or CD8+ T cells sorted from blood, taken in a trial of the OX40 agonist ivuxolimab. The CDR3 sequence is CSVEPGGRTKETQYF. The DNA for the CDR3 is TGCAGCGTTGAGCCCGGGGGTAGGACCAAAGAGACCCAGTACTTC.